This entry is about one TCR beta chain. Its specificity is unknown. These data come from a study of cytotoxic CD8 clonotypes in ibrutinib-treated CLL. In the study overall: Across the patients, about a dozen were relapsed/refractory, roughly 15 treatment-naive and under 18 IGHV unmutated. Whole-study findings and limits: Patients showed higher baseline clonality than age-matched healthy donors, and it tracked circulating CD8+ T-cell counts. Having risen at ibrutinib response, clonality had fallen back toward baseline by progression.

Cryopreserved PBMCs were the source of around 1.8 micrograms of genomic DNA, which went to TCR beta libraries. The germline V gene has CDR1 SGHRS and CDR2 YFSETQ. This CDR3 has 15 amino acids. V was clipped by 4 bases and J by 0 bases, with 10 bases between them. Produced via immunoSEQ multiplex PCR; TCRdb's table is partial and in-frame only. The data hold approximately 97,000 clones, with roughly three quarters observed a single time. The chain carries TRBV5-1 and TRBJ1-4; the D is unclear. The source was PBMCs, collected after 24 months of ibrutinib treatment. The sequence came from a human donor with chronic lymphocytic leukemia. Here the CDR3 reads CASSGDGATNEKLFF. DNA for the CDR3: TGCGCCAGCAGCGGCGACGGTGCAACTAATGAAAAACTGTTTTTT.